Below, 15 T cell receptor beta chains from the same sample are listed, as sequenced in a study of T cell clonality in common variable immunodeficiency. Assay used: immunoSEQ multiplex PCR; TCRdb lists only in-frame clones, some missing. The sample holds about 42,000 clones, and no clone turns up only once. The sample taken for sequencing was peripheral blood mononuclear cells. All receptors come from a person aged 18 to 70 in good health.

In this sample, this clone turned up many times. The CDR3 end is not reached by the read, which stops 3 residues before it; the germline J gene fills it in. The chain uses TRBV20-1 and TRBJ2-1; TRBD2 agrees at 9 bases. The CDR3 runs 16 residues. V lost 0 bases, J lost 9 bases, and 12 bases stayed unmatched. CDR1 DFQATT and CDR2 SNEGSKA come from the germline V gene (reference sequence). The CDR3 loop reads CSARDGGRAKKGEQFF. CDR3 bases read: TGCAGTGCTAGAGATGGCGGGAGGGCCAAAAAAGGTGAG.

At least ten counts were recorded for this clone. CDR3 DNA (partial): TGCAGTGCTAGATCAGGGGGACAGGAACTCGAA. It encodes CSARSGGQELE. The whole CDR3 reads CSARSGGQELEAFF. The chain carries TRBV20-1 and TRBJ1-1; 8 bases line up with TRBD1. The observed sequence ends 3 residues before the CDR3 terminus, with the missing tail filled in from the germline J gene. Germline V gives CDR1 DFQATT, CDR2 SNEGSKA (reference sequence). The CDR3 spans 14 residues.

This clone appeared many times. The read halts 3 residues ahead of the CDR3 end, with the missing end drawn from the germline J gene. The V and J genes are TRBV12-3 or TRBV12-4 and TRBJ2-7, with unresolved D. This CDR3 spans 11 amino acids. V was cut by 5 bases and J by 4 bases, with 6 bases left in between. Partial CDR3 DNA: TGTGCCAGCAGTCCTTCGTACGAG. This gives the protein CASSPSYE. The CDR3, in full, reads CASSPSYEQYF.

This clone showed up many times. The CDR3 end falls 3 residues outside the read, so it is completed with the germline J gene. V and J are TRBV2 and TRBJ2-2, with D possibly being TRBD2 (6 bases). The length of the CDR3 is 15 residues. V was trimmed by 3 bases and J by 1 base, leaving 9 bases between them. The germline V gene encodes CDR1 SNHLY and CDR2 FYNNEI. The part of the CDR3 DNA that was read is TGTGCCAGCAGTGAGACGCGGGGGAACACCGGGGAG. Its translation is CASSETRGNTGE. The complete CDR3 protein is CASSETRGNTGELFF.

This clone was found many times. The sequenced fragment ends 3 residues before the CDR3 boundary, so the rest is inferred from the germline J gene. This chain joins TRBV28 and TRBJ2-7; possibly TRBD1 for D (5 bases). Germline CDR1 reads MDHEN; CDR2 reads SYDVKM. This CDR3 contains 13 residues. V was trimmed by 8 bases and J by 1 base, leaving 12 bases between them. The covered CDR3 bases are TGTGCCAGCCATGACAGACCTTCCTACGAG. The encoded protein is CASHDRPSYE. The full CDR3 reads CASHDRPSYEQYF. Full variable domain (outside the CDR3, taken from reference TRBV28 and TRBJ2-7): DVKVTQSSRYLVKRTGEKVFLECVQDMDHENMFWYRQDPGLGLRLIYFSYDVKMKEKGDIPEGYSVSREKKERFSLILESASTNQTSMYLCASHDRPSYEQYFGPGTRLTVT.

This clone was seen many times. The read ends 3 residues early relative to the CDR3; the germline J gene fills the gap. This chain joins TRBV28 and TRBJ2-7; possible D gene TRBD1, 6 bases. The V gene lost 2 bases and the J gene lost 1 base, with 9 bases spanning the gap. The CDR3 runs to 14 residues. Germline V gives CDR1 MDHEN, CDR2 SYDVKM. The CDR3 spells CASSLGDMSYEQYF. The covered CDR3 bases are TGTGCCAGCAGTTTAGGGGACATGTCCTACGAG.

This clone was counted many times. The CDR3 end lies 3 residues beyond the end of the read and is filled in from the germline J gene. The rearrangement uses TRBV7-6 and TRBJ2-7; TRBD1 might be the D (5 bases). The CDR3 spans 14 residues. Germline V gene lookup returns CDR1 SGHVS and CDR2 FNYEAQ. The V and J ends lost 1 base and 0 bases respectively, with 7 bases between them. The sequenced part of the CDR3 DNA is TGTGCCAGCAGCTTAGTACAGGCCTCCTACGAG. Its translation is CASSLVQASYE. The full CDR3 reads CASSLVQASYEQYF.

At least ten counts were recorded for this clone. The CDR3 spells CASSLELADTTTEAFF. The DNA read from the CDR3 is TGCGCCAGCAGCTTGGAACTGGCGGATACGACCACTGAA. The chain recombines TRBV5-1 with TRBJ1-1; D remains unclear. Read coverage stops 3 residues before the CDR3 terminus; the germline J gene supplies the remainder. Germline loops: CDR1 SGHRS, CDR2 YFSETQ. The CDR3 has 16 residues. V was clipped by 0 bases and J by 4 bases, with 16 bases between them.

This clone was seen ten or more times. The CDR3 extends 3 residues past the end of the read, so its final part is completed from the germline J gene. This sequence joins TRBV28 and TRBJ2-7, with TRBD1 matching 7 bases. Trimming at V came to 5 bases and at J to 2 bases, leaving 9 bases not matched to a gene. The CDR3 is 15 residues long. The germline CDR1 and CDR2 sequences are MDHEN and SYDVKM. The part of the CDR3 DNA that was read is TGTGCCAGCAGTACCCCCGGACAGGTCCCCTACGAG. Amino acid sequence: CASSTPGQVPYE. From start to end, the CDR3 is CASSTPGQVPYEQYF.

This clone rates as medium-sized. The CDR3 end is not reached by the read, which stops 3 residues before it; the germline J gene fills it in. The chain links TRBV20-1 to TRBJ2-2, with TRBD2 identical over 7 bases. CDR3 size: 19 residues. J was trimmed by 3 bases and V by 0 bases; bases with no gene match: 16. Germline V gives CDR1 DFQATT, CDR2 SNEGSKA (reference sequence). Incomplete CDR3 DNA: TGCAGTGCTAGAGATCTTTCAGCGGGATCCAGCGGGGACACCGGGGAG. Its translation is CSARDLSAGSSGDTGE. The CDR3 in full is CSARDLSAGSSGDTGELFF.

This clone has a count of ten or more. The chain's CDR3 is CSARSGTSSQETQYF. CDR3 DNA (partial): TGCAGTGCCCGATCCGGGACTAGCAGTCAAGAGACC. The V and J genes are TRBV20-1 and TRBJ2-5, with 9 bases identical to TRBD2. Read sequence stops 3 residues before the CDR3 end, and the germline J gene provides the missing end. The CDR3 extends over 15 amino acids. Trimming took 6 bases from V and 2 from J; bases not matched to a gene: 10. The V gene's germline CDR1 is DFQATT and CDR2 SNEGSKA (reference sequence).

This clone was detected ten times or more. The CDR3 end lies 3 residues beyond the end of the read and is filled in from the germline J gene. This sequence joins TRBV20-1 and TRBJ2-2; 13 bases agree with TRBD2. The CDR3 extends over 14 amino acids. After removal of 5 bases from V and 7 bases from J, the junction contained 4 bases not matched to a gene. Per germline, CDR1 DFQATT and CDR2 SNEGSKA (reference sequence). The CDR3 reads CSALTSGRFGELFF. The CDR3 bases that were read are TGCAGTGCTCTGACTAGCGGGAGGTTCGGGGAG.

This clone was observed many times. The read ends 3 residues shy of where the CDR3 ends; the end is completed using the germline J gene. This chain joins TRBV6-1 and TRBJ2-1; 7 positions match TRBD2. V trimming: 0 bases; J trimming: 0 bases; junction bases outside the gene matches: 8. Germline CDR1 reads MNHNS; CDR2 reads SASEGT. The CDR3 loop spans 18 amino acids. CDR3 sequence: CASSEARLAGSSYNEQFF. The covered CDR3 bases are TGTGCCAGCAGTGAAGCCCGACTAGCCGGGAGCTCCTACAATGAG.

This clone was counted many times. With the read ending 3 residues before the CDR3 end, the germline J gene is used to fill in that end. This chain joins TRBV11-2 and TRBJ2-7; 9 bases are a match to TRBD1. This CDR3 is 15 amino acids long. Germline-derived CDR1 and CDR2 are SGHAT and FQNNGV. The V gene end was trimmed by 5 bases and the J gene end by 2 bases; junction bases not matched to a gene: 7. CDR3 bases read: TGTGCCAGCAGCACCCACAGGGGGCGCGCCTACGAG. Amino acid sequence: CASSTHRGRAYE. The entire CDR3 is CASSTHRGRAYEQYF.

In this sample, this clone turned up many times. The read terminates 3 residues ahead of where the CDR3 ends, so the germline J gene completes it. This chain connects TRBV18 to TRBJ2-3; 7 positions agree with TRBD2. The J segment lost 0 bases and the V segment lost 1 base, leaving 1 base of the junction unmatched. This CDR3 contains 15 residues. Per germline, CDR1 KGHSH and CDR2 LQKENI. CDR3 bases read: TGTGCCAGCTCACCACGACTAGCCAGCACAGATACG. Amino acids: CASSPRLASTDT. The entire CDR3 is CASSPRLASTDTQYF. Complete variable domain (other parts from reference TRBV18 and TRBJ2-3): NAGVMQNPRHLVRRRGQEARLRCSPMKGHSHVYWYRQLPEEGLKFMVYLQKENIIDESGMPKERFSAEFPKEGPSILRIQQVVRGDSAAYFCASSPRLASTDTQYFGPGTRLTVL.